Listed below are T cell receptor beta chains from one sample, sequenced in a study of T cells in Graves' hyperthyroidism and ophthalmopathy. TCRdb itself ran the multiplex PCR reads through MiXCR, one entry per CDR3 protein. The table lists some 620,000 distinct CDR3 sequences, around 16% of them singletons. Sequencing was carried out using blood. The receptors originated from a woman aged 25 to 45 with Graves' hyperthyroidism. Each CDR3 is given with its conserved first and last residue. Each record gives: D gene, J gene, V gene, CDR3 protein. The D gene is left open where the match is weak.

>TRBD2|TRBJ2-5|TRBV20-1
CSALEGLPEETQYF
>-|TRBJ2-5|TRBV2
CASSEEVSKETQYF
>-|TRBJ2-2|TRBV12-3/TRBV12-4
CASSFQGNTGELFF
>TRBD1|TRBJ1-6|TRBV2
CASSEGQGARSPLHF
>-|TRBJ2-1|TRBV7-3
CASSLSRDIQQFF
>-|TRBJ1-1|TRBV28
CASSLYRGGAPEAFF
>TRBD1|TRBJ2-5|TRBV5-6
CASSGNRGPQETQYF
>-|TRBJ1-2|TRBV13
CASSFPGELYGYTF
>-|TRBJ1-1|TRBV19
CASSPGGRLNTEAFF
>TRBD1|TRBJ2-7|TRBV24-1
CATSDSRTGGYEQYF
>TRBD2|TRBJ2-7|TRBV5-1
CASTRTSGSSSYEQYF
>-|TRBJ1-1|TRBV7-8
CASSLGGWNTEAFF
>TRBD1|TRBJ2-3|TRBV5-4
CASSPRGTGSGTDTQYF
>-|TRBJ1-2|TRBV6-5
CASSYYVRGSYGYTF
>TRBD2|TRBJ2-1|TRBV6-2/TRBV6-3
CASSYSGGSSVYNEQFF
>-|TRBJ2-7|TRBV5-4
CASSVTGTELYEQYF
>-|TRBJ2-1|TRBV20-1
CSAAGREQFF
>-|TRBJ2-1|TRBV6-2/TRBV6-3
CASSRFSGSSYDEQFF
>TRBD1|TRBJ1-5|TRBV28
CASSFRGISNQPQHF
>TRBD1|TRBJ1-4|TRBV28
CASRRTGGFYEKLFF
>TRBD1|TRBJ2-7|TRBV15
CATSSWTGSYEQYF
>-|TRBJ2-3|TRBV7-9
CASSLAGGYTDTQYF
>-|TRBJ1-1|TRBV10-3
CAISESAGNTEAFF
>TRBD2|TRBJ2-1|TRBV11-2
CASSLVLGAGVGDEQFF
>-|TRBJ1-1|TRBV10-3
CAISDPFGAGDEAFF
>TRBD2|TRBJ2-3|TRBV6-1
CASRIAGVADTQYF
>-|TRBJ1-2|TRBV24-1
CATSDTSRGYTF
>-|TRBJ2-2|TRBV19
CASTRGIGELFF
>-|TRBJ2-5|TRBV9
CASSVSGAQQETQYF
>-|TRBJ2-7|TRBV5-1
CASSLDEPSYEQYF
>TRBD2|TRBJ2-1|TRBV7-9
CASSEYRGLAGGSSYNEQFF
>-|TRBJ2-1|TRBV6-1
CASMFRGGEQFF
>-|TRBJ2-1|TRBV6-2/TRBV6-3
CASSYLTRDEQFF
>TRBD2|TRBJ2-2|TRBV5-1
CASSLRESGIGELFF
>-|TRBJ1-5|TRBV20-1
CSARDSRGGSGYQPQHF
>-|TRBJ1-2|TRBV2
CASRTLNNYGYTF
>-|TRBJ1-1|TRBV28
CASSFLSTEAFF
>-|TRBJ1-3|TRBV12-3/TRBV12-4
CASTTPADISGNTIYF
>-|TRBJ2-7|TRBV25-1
CASSDNWQGNEQYF
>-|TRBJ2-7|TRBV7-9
CASTLGSEPYEQYF
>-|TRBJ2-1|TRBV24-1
CAPLMIGPRTNNEQFF
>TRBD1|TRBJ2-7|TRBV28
CASSPRRGRYEQYF
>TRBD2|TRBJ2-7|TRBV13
CASSSYDIAGPYEQYF
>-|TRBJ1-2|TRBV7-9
CASSPAAGIYGYTF
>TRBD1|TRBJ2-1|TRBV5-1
CASSLQGSMNEQFF
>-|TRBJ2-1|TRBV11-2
CASSLEARAEQFF
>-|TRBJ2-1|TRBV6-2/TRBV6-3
CASSPLGGVGGYNEQFF
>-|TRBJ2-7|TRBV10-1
CASSSQGLYEQYF